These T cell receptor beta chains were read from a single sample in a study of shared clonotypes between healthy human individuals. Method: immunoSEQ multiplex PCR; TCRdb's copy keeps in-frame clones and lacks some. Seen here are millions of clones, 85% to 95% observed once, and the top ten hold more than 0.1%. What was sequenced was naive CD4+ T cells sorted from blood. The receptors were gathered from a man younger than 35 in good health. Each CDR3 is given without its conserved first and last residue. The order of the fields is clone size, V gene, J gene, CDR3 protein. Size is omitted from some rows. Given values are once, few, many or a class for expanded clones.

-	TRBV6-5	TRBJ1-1	ASRGSTVGNTEAF
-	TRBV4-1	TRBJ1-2	ASSQGNAGGYT
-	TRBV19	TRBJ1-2	ASTRQGSYGYT
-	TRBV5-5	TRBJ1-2	ASSLQVYGYT
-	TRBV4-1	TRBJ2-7	ASSRIGGLTYEQY
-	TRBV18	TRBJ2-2	ASSTTENPGELF
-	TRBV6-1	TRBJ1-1	ASSVTTGVGTEAF
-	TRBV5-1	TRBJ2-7	ASSLLGGAYEQY
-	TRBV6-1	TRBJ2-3	ASSEAPAVRSTDTQY
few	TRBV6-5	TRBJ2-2	ASSISLTGELF
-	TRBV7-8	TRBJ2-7	ASSLDPDSYEQY
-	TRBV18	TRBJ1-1	ASSRGGTPNTEAF
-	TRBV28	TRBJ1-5	ASSSGGSSNQPQH
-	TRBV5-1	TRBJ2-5	ASSLEVLRLKTQY
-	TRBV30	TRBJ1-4	AWSRNEKLF
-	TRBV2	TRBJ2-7	ASSERGQINEQY
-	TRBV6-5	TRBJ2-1	ASSPGTHNEQF
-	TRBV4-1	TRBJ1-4	ASSQGGKSEKLF
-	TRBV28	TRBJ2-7	ASSLSRGPYEQY
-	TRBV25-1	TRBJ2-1	ASTQAGGPKNEQF
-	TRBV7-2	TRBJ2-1	ASSLGASEQF
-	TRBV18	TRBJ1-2	ASSQGSNYGYT
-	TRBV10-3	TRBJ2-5	AISLSTGRETQY
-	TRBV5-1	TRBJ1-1	ASSLLSGRYPEAF
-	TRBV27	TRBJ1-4	ASSSLAAGEKLF
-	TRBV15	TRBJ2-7	ATSRDTGTASYEQY
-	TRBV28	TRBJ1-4	ASSAPGAASGKLF
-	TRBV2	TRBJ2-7	ASSDVGLAVYEQY
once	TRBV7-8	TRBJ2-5	ASSLARKTQY
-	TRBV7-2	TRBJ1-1	ASSQDRATEAF
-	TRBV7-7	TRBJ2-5	ASSLGLGETKETQY
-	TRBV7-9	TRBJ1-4	ASSPAGYGKLF
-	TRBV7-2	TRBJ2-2	ASSPWEAGELF
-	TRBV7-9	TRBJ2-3	ASSLSKGTDTQY
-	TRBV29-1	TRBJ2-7	SVRDRYSLEQY
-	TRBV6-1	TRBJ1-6	ASSVGQGGLSPLH
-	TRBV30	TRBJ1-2	AWGNEGYGYT
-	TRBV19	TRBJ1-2	ASSIPSGGIRGYT
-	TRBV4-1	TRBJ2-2	ASSQGTGGNTGELF
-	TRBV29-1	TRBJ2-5	SVGQGIQETQY
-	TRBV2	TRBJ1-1	ASRPDTEAF
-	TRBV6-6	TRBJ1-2	ASRAANYGYT
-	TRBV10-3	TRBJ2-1	AISDSGTSEPKRAYNEQF
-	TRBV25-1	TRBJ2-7	ASSGASLGQGSYEQY
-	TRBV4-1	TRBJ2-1	ASSQGGLAGGNEQF
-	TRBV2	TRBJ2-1	ASTIRDRGNEQF
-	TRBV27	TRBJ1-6	ASSHRTGSSYNSPLH
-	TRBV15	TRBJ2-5	ATSRDSLPYQETQY
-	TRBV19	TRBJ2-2	ASIIGDGIPAGELF
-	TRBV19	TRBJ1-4	ASSIPALGEKLF
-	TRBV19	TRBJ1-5	ASTPGGKNQPQH
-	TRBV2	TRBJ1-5	ASSKTGTAYQPQH
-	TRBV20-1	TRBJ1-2	SARVHPGYT
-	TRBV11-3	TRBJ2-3	ASSSRQGRGTDTQY
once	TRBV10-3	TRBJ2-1	AISESLILEQF
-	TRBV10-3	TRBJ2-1	AISSSGASDEQF
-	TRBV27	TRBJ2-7	ASAPTSGRPIYEQY
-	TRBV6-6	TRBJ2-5	ASSYRQGGGLETQY